This TCR beta chain was obtained from a study of identifying expanded T cells in peripheral blood. Study-wide results and caveats: Clone count variance between two-week samples rose with total template count. Technical replicates showed roughly 1.2 changed clones; approximately 2 weeks roughly 18; four weeks 19.

During the collection period, no donor immune events like infections were recorded. Some clones are missing from TCRdb's copy, which holds only in-frame ones; the method was immunoSEQ multiplex PCR. The sample has approximately 83,000 clones, 80% to 90% seen once. Comments on this clone: Its antigen is not identified.

The CDR3 runs to 14 residues. V lost 4 bases to trimming and J lost 3 bases; unmatched junction nucleotides: 5. Germline V CDR1 and CDR2: MNHNY, SVGAGI (reference sequence). This chain links TRBV6-6 with TRBJ2-7; TRBD1 agrees at 8 bases. The sample was blood. This TCR derives from a person aged 18 to 69 in good health. CDR3 sequence (DNA): TGTGCCAGCAGTTTAGGACAGGGAGGCTACGAGCAGTACTTC. Translation gives CASSLGQGGYEQYF.